These 32 T cell receptor beta chains share one sample of origin, sequenced in a study of blood T cell repertoires in COVID-19. Assay used: immunoSEQ multiplex PCR; TCRdb lists only in-frame clones, some missing. This sample carries more than 40,000 clones, 88% of them seen once, and the ten largest clones take about 8.8%. Sequences were obtained from peripheral blood. The receptors here all came from a man aged 50 to 59 with active COVID-19.

The chain carries TRBV2 and TRBJ1-2, with 9 bases matching TRBD1. This CDR3 is 14 amino acids long. V was clipped by 5 bases and J by 5 bases; unmatched bases: 6. CDR1 and CDR2 from the germline V gene are SNHLY and FYNNEI. The CDR3 sequence: CASSTRTGEYGYTF. CDR3 DNA sequence: TGTGCCAGCAGTACCCGGACAGGGGAGTATGGCTACACCTTC.

The chain links TRBV7-9 to TRBJ2-7, with a tentative D call TRBD2 (5 bases). The CDR3 contains 12 residues. V lost 7 bases and J 3 bases, leaving 10 bases between the germline ends. Germline assignment: CDR1 SEHNR and CDR2 FQNEAQ (reference sequence). As DNA, the CDR3 is TGTGCCAGCACCCCCCGGGACTACGAGCAGTACTTC. Translation gives CASTPRDYEQYF.

The chain combines TRBV27 with TRBJ2-2; D might be TRBD1 (5 bases). The CDR3 consists of 12 residues. The V gene's germline CDR1 is MNHEY and CDR2 SMNVEV (reference sequence). The V end was cut by 6 bases, the J end by 7 bases, with 9 bases between. CDR3 in amino acids: CASSRAGGELFF. The CDR3, as DNA: TGTGCCAGCAGCAGGGCCGGCGGGGAGCTGTTTTTT.

The rearrangement links TRBV6-5 to TRBJ1-6; 8 bases map to TRBD1. Germline V gene sequence: CDR1 MNHEY, CDR2 SVGAGI. The CDR3 extends over 12 amino acids. V shed 6 bases and J 10 bases; nucleotides not matched to a gene: 2. The DNA for the CDR3 is TGTGCCAGCAGAGACAGGGGATCACCCCTCCACTTT. Protein: CASRDRGSPLHF.

This sequence joins TRBV19 and TRBJ1-2; a weak D match, TRBD1 (5 bases). In germline, CDR1 is LNHDA, CDR2 SQIVND (reference sequence). V was shortened by 8 bases and J by 6 bases, with 13 bases between the two germline ends. This CDR3 has 12 residues. CDR3 sequence: CASRPREDGYTF. In DNA, the CDR3 is TGTGCCAGTCGTCCCAGGGAGGATGGCTACACCTTC.

This chain links TRBV19 with TRBJ2-1; possible D gene TRBD1, 5 bases. CDR1 and CDR2 from the germline V gene are LNHDA and SQIVND (reference sequence). V dropped 6 bases and J dropped 0 bases, with 12 bases sitting between them. CDR3 size: 15 residues. CDR3 DNA sequence: TGTGCCAGTAGAGGACACTCCAGCTCCTACAATGAGCAGTTCTTC. Translation gives CASRGHSSSYNEQFF.

This chain joins TRBV7-5 and TRBJ1-5; the D call in the table, TRBD1, was not verified against the DNA. TRBV7-5 is flagged as a pseudogene. The CDR3 totals 15 residues. In nucleotides, the CDR3 is TGTGTCAGAAGCTTAATAAAGGGGGCAGGTCAGCCCCAGCATTTT. Protein: CVRSLIKGAGQPQHF.

The chain uses TRBV19 and TRBJ2-4; tentatively, D is TRBD1 (6 bases). V lost 5 bases and J lost 2, with 19 bases in between. Germline V CDR1 and CDR2: LNHDA, SQIVND (reference sequence). This CDR3 has 17 amino acids. CDR3 sequence (DNA): TGTGCCAGTAGTCGTCAGGGGAACCCTCTTACCAAAAACATTCAGTACTTC. This gives the protein CASSRQGNPLTKNIQYF.

The rearrangement joins TRBV7-9 to TRBJ2-1; TRBD2 agrees at 9 bases. Germline V gene sequence: CDR1 SEHNR, CDR2 FQNEAQ (reference sequence). V lost 6 bases and J lost 4; bases outside the gene matches: 4. The CDR3 loop spans 14 amino acids. DNA for the CDR3: TGTGCCAGCAGTGGACTAGCGCCTTACAATGAGCAGTTCTTC. Encoded protein: CASSGLAPYNEQFF.

J is TRBJ2-7 and V is TRBV4-2, with 10 bases matching TRBD1. The germline gives CDR1 LGHNA, CDR2 YNFKEQ. The trim removed 5 bases at V and 5 bases at J, leaving 9 bases unmatched. The CDR3 contains 15 residues. The CDR3 coding sequence is TGTGCCAGCAGCAAAGGCCGGGACAGGGGACACGAGCAGTACTTC. It yields the protein CASSKGRDRGHEQYF.

This chain connects TRBV18 to TRBJ1-4; D is perhaps TRBD1 (5 bases). The ends were cut back, 3 bases at V and 7 bases at J, with 15 bases in the middle. The CDR3 length is 15 residues. Germline V gene sequence: CDR1 KGHSH, CDR2 LQKENI. CDR3 DNA sequence: TGTGCCAGCTCACCGAGTTCAAGGGGAACTGAAAAACTGTTTTTT. This codes for CASSPSSRGTEKLFF.

The chain combines TRBV7-9 with TRBJ2-3, with TRBD1 matching over 11 bases. Per the germline V gene, CDR1 is SEHNR and CDR2 is FQNEAQ (reference sequence). The CDR3 runs 15 residues. With 5 bases clipped from V and 6 bases from J, the junction kept 7 bases outside the gene matches. CDR3 amino acids: CASSLTGTGGDTQYF. For the CDR3, the DNA is TGTGCCAGCAGCCTAACCGGGACAGGGGGGGATACGCAGTATTTT.

This chain joins TRBV12-3 or TRBV12-4 and TRBJ2-5; D is perhaps TRBD2 (5 bases). The V and J ends lost 2 bases and 4 bases respectively, with 8 bases between them. The CDR3 spans 13 residues. CDR3: CASSLPGIETQYF. As DNA, the CDR3 is TGTGCCAGCAGTTTACCGGGAATAGAGACCCAGTACTTC.

The chain joins TRBV10-2 to TRBJ2-4; 13 nucleotides agree with TRBD2. Germline V gene sequence: CDR1 WSHSY, CDR2 SAAADI. This CDR3 comprises 14 residues. The J segment lost 11 bases and the V segment lost 3 bases, leaving 4 bases of the junction unmatched. CDR3 DNA: TGCGCCAGCAGTGATACTAGCGGGGGGGTAGTTCAGTACTTC. Amino acids: CASSDTSGGVVQYF.

The chain links TRBV9 to TRBJ1-2; no clear D. The V end was cut by 3 bases, the J end by 8 bases, with 17 bases between. Germline V gene lookup returns CDR1 SGDLS and CDR2 YYNGEE. The CDR3 has 14 residues. The CDR3: CASSDDLNFGGYTF. DNA for the CDR3: TGTGCCAGCAGCGACGACCTCAACTTCGGGGGCTACACCTTC.

The gene calls are TRBV27 and TRBJ1-5, with D perhaps matching TRBD1 (6 bases). CDR3 length equals 15 residues. V shed 6 bases and J shed 3 bases, with 15 bases lying between them. CDR1 and CDR2 from the germline V gene are MNHEY and SMNVEV (reference sequence). CDR3 DNA sequence: TGTGCCAGCAGCCGAGGGGGGGGTCCCAATCAGCCCCAGCATTTT. As protein: CASSRGGGPNQPQHF.

The chain has TRBV13 and TRBJ2-1; maybe TRBD1 (6 bases). The CDR3 consists of 14 residues. From germline, CDR1 is PRHDT and CDR2 FYEKMQ (reference sequence). Trimming cost V 5 bases and J 3 bases, with 11 bases left between them. The CDR3 loop is CASSIQGVYNEQFF. The CDR3 region has the DNA TGTGCCAGCAGCATACAGGGTGTCTACAATGAGCAGTTCTTC.

The V call is TRBV19, the J call TRBJ2-5, with 8 bases that match TRBD2. Looked up from germline, CDR1 is LNHDA and CDR2 is SQIVND (reference sequence). The CDR3 contains 13 residues. V lost 6 bases to trimming and J lost 4 bases; unmatched junction nucleotides: 4. CDR3: CASSGRARETQYF. The CDR3 region has the DNA TGTGCCAGTAGCGGGAGGGCCCGAGAGACCCAGTACTTC.

The CDR3 sequence is CASSFRDRAYEQYF. CDR3 coding DNA: TGTGCCAGCAGCTTCCGGGACAGGGCCTACGAGCAGTACTTC. The gene calls are TRBV7-9 and TRBJ2-7; the match to TRBD1 covers 9 bases. J was trimmed by 2 bases and V by 3 bases; bases with no gene match: 2. This CDR3 comprises 14 residues. In germline, CDR1 is SEHNR, CDR2 FQNEAQ (reference sequence).

This clone was observed once. The V gene is TRBV5-1, the J gene TRBJ2-2; 10 bases agree with TRBD1. The CDR3 is 17 amino acids. V trimming: 0 bases; J trimming: 6 bases; junction bases outside the gene matches: 8. The germline CDR1 and CDR2 sequences are SGHRS and YFSETQ. The CDR3 sequence: CASSLAVGTGDPGELFF. CDR3 nucleotide sequence: TGCGCCAGCAGCTTGGCCGTCGGGACAGGGGACCCCGGGGAGCTGTTTTTT. Full variable domain (missing parts from reference TRBV5-1 and TRBJ2-2): KAGVTQTPRYLIKTRGQQVTLSCSPISGHRSVSWYQQTPGQGLQFLFEYFSETQRNKGNFPGRFSGRQFSNSRSEMNVSTLELGDSALYLCASSLAVGTGDPGELFFGEGSRLTVL.

The gene calls are TRBV15 and TRBJ1-5, with a weak D call TRBD1 (5 bases). Germline loops: CDR1 LNHNV, CDR2 YYDKDF (reference sequence). This CDR3 spans 15 amino acids. V was cut by 1 base and J by 3 bases, with 10 bases left in between. This CDR3 is CATSRAGGANQPQHF. Here the CDR3 DNA reads TGTGCCACCAGCAGAGCAGGAGGGGCCAATCAGCCCCAGCATTTT.

V gene TRBV6-2 or TRBV6-3 combines with J gene TRBJ2-7, with TRBD2 matching 10 bases. CDR1 is MNHEY, CDR2 SVGEGT, per germline. Germline trimming cut 4 bases from V and 2 bases from J; bases unmatched to any gene: 5. The CDR3 totals 15 residues. The chain's CDR3 is CASSSPSGSPYEQYF. CDR3 bases: TGTGCCAGCAGTTCCCCTAGCGGGAGTCCCTACGAGCAGTACTTC.

The V gene is TRBV19, the J gene TRBJ1-3; D uncertain. CDR1 is LNHDA, CDR2 SQIVND, per germline (reference sequence). Between the trimmed V and J ends, which lost 3 bases and 0 bases, there was a span of 6 bases. The CDR3 sequence is 14 residues long. Here the CDR3 DNA reads TGTGCCAGTAGTATTAGCGACTCTGGAAACACCATATATTTT. Its protein is CASSISDSGNTIYF.

This clone was counted only a few times. V and J are TRBV6-2 or TRBV6-3 and TRBJ2-7, with D uncertain. The ends were cut back, 5 bases at V and 0 bases at J, with 11 bases in the middle. CDR1 is MNHEY, CDR2 SVGEGT, per germline. The CDR3 has 14 residues. The CDR3, as DNA: TGTGCCAGCAGTAGGTCGGGTAGCTCCTACGAGCAGTACTTC. Residues: CASSRSGSSYEQYF.

V usage is TRBV27 and J usage is TRBJ2-1; D may be TRBD1 (5 bases). The CDR3 has 15 residues. Trimming took off 3 bases at V and 0 bases at J, with 9 bases between the two ends. Germline assignment: CDR1 MNHEY and CDR2 SMNVEV (reference sequence). The CDR3 DNA reads as TGTGCCAGCAGTTTTGACAGAAGCTCCTACAATGAGCAGTTCTTC. Translated: CASSFDRSSYNEQFF.

The table lists this clone with a few counts. The rearrangement links TRBV30 to TRBJ1-1; D gene unclear. The ends were cut back, 2 bases at V and 7 bases at J, with 8 bases in the middle. Germline-derived CDR1 and CDR2 are GTSNPN and SVGIG (reference sequence). This CDR3 spans 11 amino acids. The CDR3 nucleotides read TGTGCCTGGAGTATCGGAGGTGAAGCTTTCTTT. Its protein product is CAWSIGGEAFF.

The genes are TRBV21-1 and TRBJ2-1; the table's D gene call, TRBD2, was not cross checked with the DNA. TRBV21-1 is deemed a pseudogene. The CDR3 runs to 19 residues. CDR3 region: CASSKALCRLVAGCGEQFF. The CDR3 DNA follows: TGTGCCAGCAGCAAAGCGCTTTGTCGTTTGGTAGCGGGGTGCGGGGAGCAGTTCTTC.

This chain links TRBV11-2 with TRBJ2-1, with TRBD2 identical over 8 bases. The CDR3 is made up of 17 amino acids. From germline, CDR1 is SGHAT and CDR2 FQNNGV. The J segment lost 2 bases and the V segment lost 5 bases, leaving 11 bases of the junction unmatched. CDR3 protein: CASSLAGTSLTYNEQFF. The CDR3 region has the DNA TGTGCCAGCAGCCTCGCCGGGACTAGTTTAACCTACAATGAGCAGTTCTTC.

The chain uses TRBV16 and TRBJ2-5; perhaps TRBD1 as D (5 bases). The germline CDR1 and CDR2 sequences are KGHSY and FQNENV. This CDR3 has 13 amino acids. V was pared by 5 bases and J by 5 bases, with 12 bases between. CDR3 nucleotide sequence: TGTGCCAGCAGCGCCAGGGTTGGGGAGACCCAGTACTTC. It is translated as CASSARVGETQYF.

V gene TRBV6-2 or TRBV6-3 combines with J gene TRBJ1-1; possibly TRBD1 for D (6 bases). The CDR3 extends over 13 amino acids. In germline, CDR1 is MNHEY, CDR2 SVGEGT. Trimming shortened V by 6 bases and J by 11 bases, and 19 bases separated the two germline ends. Here the CDR3 DNA reads TGTGCCAGCAGCCGAGGGGGGGGGCTGGAGGCTTTCTTT. It translates to CASSRGGGLEAFF.

The chain recombines TRBV24-1 with TRBJ1-5, with 11 bases aligning to TRBD1. Germline trimming cut 4 bases from V and 4 bases from J; bases unmatched to any gene: 5. Germline loops: CDR1 KGHDR, CDR2 SFDVKD. This CDR3 contains 16 residues. The CDR3 is CATSDPGTGGNQPQHF. DNA of the CDR3: TGTGCCACCAGTGACCCCGGGACAGGGGGAAATCAGCCCCAGCATTTT.

The gene calls are TRBV7-9 and TRBJ2-3, with 13 bases fitting TRBD2. Germline V CDR1 and CDR2: SEHNR, FQNEAQ (reference sequence). The V gene end was trimmed by 6 bases and the J gene end by 4 bases; junction bases not matched to a gene: 4. There are 15 residues in the CDR3. CDR3 sequence (DNA): TGTGCCAGCAGTCTGGGACTAGCGGGATCAGATACGCAGTATTTT. This sequence encodes CASSLGLAGSDTQYF.